This TCR beta chain came from a study of cytomegalovirus exposure and HLA in healthy donors. Study overall: Approximately 81% of around 400 genotyped donors fell in the Caucasian-associated ancestry cluster. Study-level results: Most of the TCR beta V segments (in an earlier analysis) were productive either about 87% or about 30% of the time. CMV serostatus was the sole immune exposure information available.

The germline V and J ends were trimmed by 3 bases and 8 bases, with 17 bases remaining between them. The CDR3 has 15 amino acids. Germline values: CDR1 KGHSH, CDR2 LQKENI. The study ran its PCR with 60 Vbeta and 13 Jbeta primers. Libraries were prepared by immunoSEQ multiplex PCR; TCRdb keeps only in-frame clonotypes and omits some of them. The sample has about 120,000 clones; about 86% are singletons. A word on this clone: The target antigen is unknown.

The sequence was obtained from a woman in her thirties or forties in good health and CMV-seronegative. This sequence joins TRBV18 and TRBJ2-1, with a tentative D call TRBD2 (6 bases). Sample: PBMCs. CDR3 amino acids: CASSPGQGRRDEQFF. In DNA form, the CDR3 reads TGTGCCAGCTCACCGGGGCAGGGAAGGAGGGATGAGCAGTTCTTC.